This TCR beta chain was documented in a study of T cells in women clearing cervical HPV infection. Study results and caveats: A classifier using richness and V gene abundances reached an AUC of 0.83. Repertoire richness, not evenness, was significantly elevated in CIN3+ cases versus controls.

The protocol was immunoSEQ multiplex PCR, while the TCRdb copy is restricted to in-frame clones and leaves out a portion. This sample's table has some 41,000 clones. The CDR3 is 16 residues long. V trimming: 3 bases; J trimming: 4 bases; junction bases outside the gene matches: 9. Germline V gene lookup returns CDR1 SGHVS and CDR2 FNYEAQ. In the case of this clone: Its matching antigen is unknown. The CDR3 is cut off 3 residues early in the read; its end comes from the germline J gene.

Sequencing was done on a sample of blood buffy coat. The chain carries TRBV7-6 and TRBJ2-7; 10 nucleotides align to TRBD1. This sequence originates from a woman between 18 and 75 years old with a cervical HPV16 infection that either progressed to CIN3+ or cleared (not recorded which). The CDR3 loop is CASSLGTGEGGYEQYF. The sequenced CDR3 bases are TGTGCCAGCAGCTTGGGGACAGGGGAAGGAGGGTACGAG.